Reported below is one TCR beta chain. This record comes from a study of blood T cell repertoires in COVID-19. As for the study in general: Sites in the United States, Italy and Spain provided acute and convalescent COVID-19 samples. In each case, the material was cDNA or gDNA derived from T cells, B-cell-depleted T cells, or PBMCs.

This CDR3 contains 14 residues. V lost 5 bases to trimming and J lost 7 bases; unmatched junction nucleotides: 7. Germline assignment: CDR1 SGHAT and CDR2 FQNNGV. Assay: immunoSEQ multiplex PCR; the TCRdb copy retains only in-frame clones and omits some. The top ten hold roughly 5.9% of the sample, which has 72,000 or so clones, around nine tenths seen once. The V gene is TRBV11-2, the J gene TRBJ1-2; 10 nucleotides match TRBD1. The specimen was peripheral blood. This clonotype originated in a man aged 45-60 years with active COVID-19. The CDR3 here is CASSRDRGGFGYTF. The CDR3 DNA reads as TGTGCCAGCAGCCGGGACAGGGGAGGTTTTGGCTACACCTTC.